The 6 T cell receptor beta chains below were found in one sample sequenced in a study of blood T cell repertoires in COVID-19. Profiling relied on immunoSEQ multiplex PCR, and the TCRdb table lists in-frame clones only, not all of them. Of some 150,000 clones in the sample, 70% to 85% are singletons; the top ten hold more than 7.5%. Sequenced sample: peripheral blood. All receptors come from a woman between 45 and 60 years old with acute or convalescent COVID-19.

The V gene is TRBV11-2, the J gene TRBJ2-1; TRBD2 is a possible D gene (6 bases). Germline assignment: CDR1 SGHAT and CDR2 FQNNGV. This CDR3 comprises 12 residues. The V end was cut by 5 bases, the J end by 9 bases, with 11 bases between. CDR3 bases: TGTGCCAGCAGCACTAGCTGGGGTGAGCAGTTCTTC. Protein: CASSTSWGEQFF.

This chain links TRBV28 with TRBJ2-5, with 11 bases that match TRBD1. The CDR3 covers 16 residues. V was pared by 5 bases and J by 5 bases, with 10 bases of the junction left unmatched. CDR1 is MDHEN, CDR2 SYDVKM, per germline. Written as DNA, the CDR3 is TGTGCCAGCAGTGCCGGGACAGGGGGATTTATCGAGACCCAGTACTTC. Translating gives CASSAGTGGFIETQYF.

The genes are TRBV13 and TRBJ2-4; 11 bases fit TRBD2. The CDR3 consists of 15 residues. Trimming cost V 4 bases and J 7 bases; bases outside gene matches: 6. From germline, CDR1 is PRHDT and CDR2 FYEKMQ (reference sequence). The CDR3 spells CASSYGTSGFNIQYF. CDR3 in DNA: TGTGCCAGCAGCTATGGGACTAGCGGATTCAACATTCAGTACTTC.

V is TRBV7-8 and J is TRBJ2-2, with a tentative D call TRBD2 (6 bases). CDR1 and CDR2 (germline): SGHVS, FQNEAQ. The CDR3 runs to 16 residues. Trimming shortened V by 6 bases and J by 3 bases, and 17 bases separated the two germline ends. This CDR3 reads CASSYTPRGDTGELFF. For the CDR3, the DNA is TGTGCCAGCAGTTACACCCCTCGCGGGGACACCGGGGAGCTGTTTTTT.

V usage is TRBV6-2 or TRBV6-3 and J usage is TRBJ2-7; 8 bases match TRBD1. V lost 6 bases to trimming and J lost 2 bases; unmatched junction nucleotides: 6. The CDR3 runs 14 residues. The germline V gene has CDR1 MNHEY and CDR2 SVGEGT. In nucleotides, the CDR3 is TGTGCCAGCAGCGGGGGACAGGCCGCCTACGAGCAGTACTTC. This codes for CASSGGQAAYEQYF.

The J gene is TRBJ1-2, the V gene TRBV4-3, with TRBD1 identical over 8 bases. The CDR3 runs to 14 residues. Unmatched junction bases numbered 1, after V lost 0 bases and J lost 4 bases. Per the germline V gene, CDR1 is LGHNA and CDR2 is YSLEER. CDR3 sequence reads: CASSQETGGYGYTF. The CDR3 DNA reads TGCGCCAGCAGCCAAGAAACAGGGGGCTATGGCTACACCTTC.